The 32 T cell receptor beta chains listed next were all sequenced from one sample in a study of T cell responses to AZD1222 COVID-19 vaccine. Method: immunoSEQ multiplex PCR; TCRdb's copy keeps in-frame clones and lacks some. This table holds about 100,000 clones, about 89% found once. The sample in question was peripheral blood, obtained on day 0 of AZD1222 vaccination. The origin of the receptors is an adult in good health.

The chain uses TRBV10-1 and TRBJ2-5; no clear D gene. Germline CDR1 reads WNHNN; CDR2 reads SYGVQD (reference sequence). This CDR3 contains 12 residues. V was cut by 8 bases and J by 5 bases, with 12 bases left in between. Written as DNA, the CDR3 is TGCGCCAGCGGACCGAATTGGGAGACCCAGTACTTC. Translation: CASGPNWETQYF.

This clone was recorded only once. V and J are TRBV18 and TRBJ2-5; maybe TRBD1 (5 bases). This CDR3 spans 14 amino acids. From germline, CDR1 is KGHSH and CDR2 LQKENI. Trimming pared 0 bases from V and 5 bases from J, leaving 10 bases between. This chain's CDR3 is CASSPPGVEETQYF. The DNA of the CDR3 is TGTGCCAGCTCACCACCAGGGGTTGAGGAGACCCAGTACTTC.

The V gene is TRBV18, the J gene TRBJ2-6; D possibly corresponds to TRBD1 (6 bases). With 1 base removed from V and 0 bases from J, the gap between germline ends came to 13 bases. The CDR3 extends over 18 amino acids. The V gene's germline CDR1 is KGHSH and CDR2 LQKENI. The CDR3 sequence: CASSPLGTSVSGANVLTF. The CDR3 nucleotides are TGTGCCAGCTCACCACTAGGGACATCAGTCTCTGGGGCCAACGTCCTGACTTTC.

This clone was seen a few times. V usage is TRBV4-1 and J usage is TRBJ1-2; perhaps TRBD1 as D (5 bases). This CDR3 is 15 amino acids long. CDR1 and CDR2 (germline): MGHRA, YSYEKL. V was clipped by 0 bases and J by 2 bases, with 10 bases between them. CDR3 nucleotide sequence: TGCGCCAGCAGCCAAGATTTGAGACAGAACTATGGCTACACCTTC. Translated, it gives CASSQDLRQNYGYTF.

This clone was recorded only once. The J gene is TRBJ1-2, the V gene TRBV7-9; no firm D call. The V gene lost 1 base and the J gene lost 5 bases, with 11 bases spanning the gap. CDR3 length: 14 amino acids. CDR1 SEHNR and CDR2 FQNEAQ come from the germline V gene (reference sequence). The CDR3 loop reads CASSLEVGLYGYTF. CDR3 sequence (DNA): TGTGCCAGCAGCTTAGAGGTGGGGTTATATGGCTACACCTTC.

The V call is TRBV11-2, the J call TRBJ2-5; D possibly uses TRBD1 or TRBD2 (5 bases each). The germline V gene has CDR1 SGHAT and CDR2 FQNNGV. CDR3 size: 17 residues. V lost 0 bases and J 3 bases, leaving 17 bases between the germline ends. This CDR3 is CASSLDEGWYGEETQYF. CDR3 sequence (DNA): TGTGCCAGCAGCTTAGATGAGGGGTGGTACGGGGAAGAGACCCAGTACTTC. The complete variable domain, with remaining parts taken from reference TRBV11-2 and TRBJ2-5, reads EAGVAQSPRYKIIEKRQSVAFWCNPISGHATLYWYQQILGQGPKLLIQFQNNGVVDDSQLPKDRFSAERLKGVDSTLKIQPAKLEDSAVYLCASSLDEGWYGEETQYFGPGTRLLVL.

The CDR3 nucleotides are TGTGCCACCAGCAGAGCGAGTAATAGCAATCAGCCCCAGCATTTT. This encodes CATSRASNSNQPQHF. The chain joins TRBV15 to TRBJ1-5; D is unclear. The length of the CDR3 is 15 residues. Germline V gives CDR1 LNHNV, CDR2 YYDKDF (reference sequence). Trimming took 1 base from V and 0 from J, leaving 7 bases between them.

V usage is TRBV4-1 and J usage is TRBJ1-6; D is perhaps TRBD1 (5 bases). From germline, CDR1 is MGHRA and CDR2 YSYEKL. Trimming cost V 8 bases and J 4 bases, with 12 bases left between them. The CDR3 covers 14 residues. The CDR3 is CASQGGGYNSPLHF. CDR3 nucleotide sequence: TGCGCCAGCCAGGGTGGGGGATATAATTCACCCCTCCACTTT.

V is TRBV5-5 and J is TRBJ1-2, with D possibly matching TRBD1 (5 bases). V was clipped by 1 base and J by 5 bases, with 12 bases between them. Germline V lookup: CDR1 SGHKS, CDR2 YYEKEE (reference sequence). The CDR3 totals 14 residues. CDR3 nucleotide sequence: TGTGCCAGCAGCTTGATCGGCAGGGAGTATGGCTACACCTTC. This encodes CASSLIGREYGYTF.

The chain joins TRBV12-3 or TRBV12-4 to TRBJ2-7, with no clear D. With 4 bases removed from V and 2 bases from J, the gap between germline ends came to 9 bases. This CDR3 spans 13 amino acids. The CDR3 here is CASSWRAAYEQYF. The DNA of the CDR3 is TGTGCCAGCAGTTGGAGAGCCGCCTACGAGCAGTACTTC.

J is TRBJ2-2 and V is TRBV18; D unresolved. Trimming cost V 3 bases and J 0 bases, with 11 bases left between them. Germline values: CDR1 KGHSH, CDR2 LQKENI. The CDR3 loop spans 16 amino acids. CDR3 sequence (DNA): TGTGCCAGCTCACCCCAAGAGGCGGCGAACACCGGGGAGCTGTTTTTT. It translates to CASSPQEAANTGELFF.

The chain carries TRBV18 and TRBJ1-3; no firm D call. There are 15 residues in the CDR3. V shed 2 bases and J shed 4 bases, with 12 bases lying between them. Per germline, CDR1 KGHSH and CDR2 LQKENI. CDR3 DNA: TGTGCCAGCTCACCAGGATTGAACCGAGGAAACACCATATATTTT. It yields the protein CASSPGLNRGNTIYF.

CDR3 DNA sequence: TGTGCTAGTGCCCTAGGGTGGGACATTCAGTACTTC. It is translated as CASALGWDIQYF. This sequence joins TRBV12-5 and TRBJ2-4; D call uncertain. The germline V gene encodes CDR1 LGHNT and CDR2 FRNRAP. V lost 7 bases and J lost 8, with 12 bases in between. The CDR3 totals 12 residues.

The chain has TRBV29-1 and TRBJ1-1; a possible D gene is TRBD1 (6 bases). The CDR3 sequence is 13 residues long. Between the trimmed V and J ends, which lost 5 bases and 1 base, there was a span of 11 bases. Per germline, CDR1 SQVTM and CDR2 ANQGSEA. The CDR3 loop is CSVSGGENTEAFF. In DNA, the CDR3 is TGCAGCGTTAGTGGGGGCGAGAACACTGAAGCTTTCTTT.

The chain recombines TRBV6-5 with TRBJ1-2; 9 bases map to TRBD1. V dropped 7 bases and J dropped 8; count of bases not matched to a gene: 8. This CDR3 comprises 13 residues. The V gene's germline CDR1 is MNHEY and CDR2 SVGAGI. CDR3 loop: CASIWGTGQGYTF. CDR3 nucleotides: TGTGCCAGCATATGGGGGACAGGGCAAGGCTACACCTTC.

The J gene is TRBJ2-2, the V gene TRBV15; TRBD1 or TRBD2 may be the D gene (5 bases each). Germline CDR1 and CDR2: LNHNV and YYDKDF (reference sequence). With 5 bases removed from V and 6 bases from J, the gap between germline ends came to 13 bases. The CDR3 sequence is 14 residues long. The CDR3 DNA follows: TGTGCCACCAGCCATTTCCGGGACGCCGGGGAGCTGTTTTTT. Its translation is CATSHFRDAGELFF.

The V gene is TRBV9, the J gene TRBJ2-2; D gene unclear. The CDR3 loop spans 15 amino acids. Germline assignment: CDR1 SGDLS and CDR2 YYNGEE. V lost 2 bases and J lost 2, with 10 bases in between. The CDR3, as DNA: TGTGCCAGCAGCGTTTTCTACAGCAACACCGGGGAGCTGTTTTTT. Its translation is CASSVFYSNTGELFF.

The rearrangement uses TRBV19 and TRBJ1-4; weak D call: TRBD1 (5 bases). The CDR3 consists of 14 residues. The germline V and J ends were trimmed by 7 bases and 3 bases, with 12 bases remaining between them. CDR1 LNHDA and CDR2 SQIVND come from the germline V gene (reference sequence). CDR3 loop: CASNLGGANEKLFF. The CDR3 region has the DNA TGTGCCAGTAATCTCGGGGGGGCTAATGAAAAACTGTTTTTT.

The V call is TRBV10-1, the J call TRBJ2-2, with 10 positions matching TRBD1. Losses at the gene ends were 3 bases for V and 2 bases for J; bases not matched to a gene: 3. The CDR3 contains 16 residues. CDR1 and CDR2 (germline): WNHNN, SYGVQD (reference sequence). CDR3 bases: TGCGCCAGCAGTGAAGGGACAGGGGTTAACACCGGGGAGCTGTTTTTT. This sequence encodes CASSEGTGVNTGELFF.

The V gene is TRBV7-8, the J gene TRBJ1-5; 7 nucleotides line up with TRBD1. The CDR3 has 14 amino acids. After removal of 4 bases from V and 5 bases from J, the junction contained 5 bases not matched to a gene. Germline CDR1 SGHVS, CDR2 FQNEAQ. DNA for the CDR3: TGTGCCAGCAGCTCGGACAGGCTGTATCAGCCCCAGCATTTT. It is translated as CASSSDRLYQPQHF.

This rearrangement joins TRBV2 to TRBJ2-5, with D unclear. Germline values: CDR1 SNHLY, CDR2 FYNNEI. This CDR3 has 12 amino acids. The V and J ends lost 2 bases and 4 bases respectively, with 5 bases between them. Here the CDR3 DNA reads TGTGCCAGCAGTGAATTGTCAGAGACCCAGTACTTC. Encoded protein: CASSELSETQYF.

The chain couples TRBV11-3 to TRBJ2-1; 9 nucleotides match TRBD2. V lost 5 bases and J lost 9; bases outside the gene matches: 14. CDR1 SGHNT and CDR2 YENEEA come from the germline V gene. The CDR3 is made up of 16 amino acids. In nucleotides, the CDR3 is TGTGCCAGCAGCCGCGACGATGCGGGGGGGTTGTTTGAGCAGTTCTTC. Residues: CASSRDDAGGLFEQFF.

This clone was seen more than once but under ten times. CDR3 bases: TGTGCCAGCTCGGTGGACAGGGGGTACACTGAAGCTTTCTTT. Residues: CASSVDRGYTEAFF. V and J are TRBV18 and TRBJ1-1; TRBD1 matches at 10 bases. The V and J ends lost 6 bases and 3 bases, in that order; junction bases with no gene match: 4. CDR1 KGHSH and CDR2 LQKENI come from the germline V gene. CDR3 length: 14 amino acids.

DNA for the CDR3: TGTGCCTGCGAATCGGGACAGGGAAACAATGAGCAGTTCTTC. It codes for CACESGQGNNEQFF. V is TRBV27 and J is TRBJ2-1; TRBD1 agrees at 9 bases. V gave up 11 bases and J gave up 5 bases; unmatched junction bases: 10. This CDR3 region has 14 residues. Germline values: CDR1 MNHEY, CDR2 SMNVEV (reference sequence).

The chain is built from TRBV6-5 and TRBJ2-1, with D possibly being TRBD2 (5 bases). The CDR3 length is 15 residues. Germline V lookup: CDR1 MNHEY, CDR2 SVGAGI. V gave up 5 bases and J gave up 0 bases, with 11 bases separating them. CDR3 bases: TGTGCCAGCAGTACCAGTGGGAGCTCCTACAATGAGCAGTTCTTC. It encodes CASSTSGSSYNEQFF.

V usage is TRBV10-3 and J usage is TRBJ2-1; TRBD1 or TRBD2 may be the D gene (6 bases each). CDR3 length: 17 amino acids. Trimming took 0 bases from V and 8 from J, leaving 20 bases between them. CDR1 is ENHRY, CDR2 SYGVKD, per germline. The CDR3 here is CAISESGGVGGRDEQFF. For the CDR3, the DNA is TGTGCCATCAGTGAGTCGGGTGGAGTGGGGGGCCGTGATGAGCAGTTCTTC.

CDR3 DNA: TGTGCCAGCACTCGGGATGGCTACACCTTC. Encoded protein: CASTRDGYTF. This chain links TRBV2 with TRBJ1-2; no clear D. This CDR3 comprises 10 residues. CDR1 is SNHLY, CDR2 FYNNEI, per germline. V was clipped by 7 bases and J by 6 bases, with 6 bases between them. Based on the CDR3 plus reference TRBV2 and TRBJ1-2, the full variable domain is EPEVTQTPSHQVTQMGQEVILRCVPISNHLYFYWYRQILGQKVEFLVSFYNNEISEKSEIFDDQFSVERPDGSNFTLKIRSTKLEDSAMYFCASTRDGYTFGSGTRLTVV.

The chain joins TRBV12-3 or TRBV12-4 to TRBJ2-7, with unresolved D. Trimming removed 5 bases at V and 7 bases at J, with 9 bases between. CDR3 length: 11 residues. CDR3 region: CASSRAGEQYF. CDR3 in DNA: TGTGCCAGCAGTCGGGCTGGGGAGCAGTACTTC.

The rearrangement joins TRBV6-5 to TRBJ1-4; weak D call: TRBD1 (5 bases). Deletions cut 6 bases from V and 7 bases from J, with 15 bases between. The CDR3 totals 14 residues. The V gene's germline CDR1 is MNHEY and CDR2 SVGAGI. The CDR3 DNA sequence: TGTGCCAGCAGGGGAGTGGGGGGTGGTGAAAAACTGTTTTTT. Amino acid sequence: CASRGVGGGEKLFF.

This clone was counted a single time. V gene TRBV2 combines with J gene TRBJ1-2; TRBD1 is a possible D gene (6 bases). Looked up from germline, CDR1 is SNHLY and CDR2 is FYNNEI. Trimming removed 6 bases at V and 6 bases at J, with 17 bases between. The CDR3 is 14 amino acids. CDR3 sequence (DNA): TGTGCCAGCAGGGCAGCGGGATCAGGGGATGGCTACACCTTC. It codes for CASRAAGSGDGYTF.

The chain has TRBV11-2 and TRBJ2-7; D possibly uses TRBD1 or TRBD2 (5 bases each). V was shortened by 1 base and J by 3 bases, with 19 bases between the two germline ends. The CDR3 loop spans 17 amino acids. The germline CDR1 and CDR2 sequences are SGHAT and FQNNGV. The CDR3 nucleotides are TGTGCCAGCAGCTTAGGATCCATCCTGGGACGTAGCTACGAGCAGTACTTC. It translates to CASSLGSILGRSYEQYF.

This chain uses TRBV29-1 with TRBJ2-2; D not certain. The CDR3 consists of 13 residues. The V gene lost 5 bases and the J gene lost 2 bases, with 9 bases spanning the gap. Per the germline V gene, CDR1 is SQVTM and CDR2 is ANQGSEA. For the CDR3, the DNA is TGCAGCGTTAGGTGGGCCAACACCGGGGAGCTGTTTTTT. Translation: CSVRWANTGELFF.